This T cell receptor beta chain was profiled in a study of cytomegalovirus exposure and HLA in healthy donors. A few counts support this clone. The CDR3 extends over 16 amino acids. In germline, CDR1 is WSHSY, CDR2 SAAADI. The trim removed 4 bases at V and 0 bases at J, leaving 5 bases unmatched. With 60 Vbeta and 13 Jbeta primers, the PCR was carried out. Profiled with immunoSEQ multiplex PCR; TCRdb holds only in-frame clones, not every one. Found here are tens of thousands of clones, approximately 79% of them singletons; the top ten hold 9.5% to 13%. The sequence was collected from a woman between 40 and 55 years old in good health and CMV-seropositive. Source material: PBMCs. The V and J genes are TRBV10-2 and TRBJ1-3, with TRBD1 matching over 8 bases. Written as DNA, the CDR3 is TGCGCCAGCAGTGGGACAGGGACTCTCTCTGGAAACACCATATATTTT. Translating gives CASSGTGTLSGNTIYF.